A selection of T cell receptor beta chains follows, all from one sample in a study of T-cell reconstitution after alpha-beta-depleted transplantation in children. TCRdb reprocessed the PCR reads via MiXCR and lists one record per CDR3 protein. The table has 250,000 to 300,000 distinct CDR3 sequences, 7.5% to 9% seen once. Sequences were derived from peripheral blood, sampled 360 days after TCRalphabeta/CD19-depleted stem cell transplant. Receptor source: a female patient aged 2-10 years who had a stem cell transplant for Fanconi anemia, so the T cells may come from the graft donor. CDR3s include the opening cysteine and the closing phenylalanine or tryptophan. A D gene is named only where the DNA matches it firmly. Rows may omit the clone size; those that give it use once, few, many or a size class.

D: .
J: TRBJ2-5
V: TRBV6-1
size: .
DNA: TGTGCCAGCAGTGAACATAGTGGATGGGGGCAAGAGACCCAGTACTTC
CDR3: CASSEHSGWGQETQYF

D: TRBD2
J: TRBJ2-3
V: TRBV7-2
size: many
DNA: TGTGCCAGCAGCCGCCAAGCGGGGGTGAGCACAGATACGCAGTATTTT
CDR3: CASSRQAGVSTDTQYF

D: .
J: TRBJ1-5
V: TRBV7-2
size: .
DNA: TGTGCCAGCAGCTTGGACCCTATAAATCAGCCCCAGCATTTT
CDR3: CASSLDPINQPQHF

D: .
J: TRBJ2-7
V: TRBV7-2
size: many
DNA: TGTGCCAGCAGCTTATTCTACGAGCAGTACTTC
CDR3: CASSLFYEQYF

D: .
J: TRBJ1-5
V: TRBV27
size: .
DNA: TGTGCCAGCAGTTCCCAACGAAACGATCAGCCCCAGCATTTT
CDR3: CASSSQRNDQPQHF

D: .
J: TRBJ2-2
V: TRBV11-3
size: .
DNA: TGTGCCAGCAGCTTAGTGGGGACCGTCGGGGCCGGGGAGCTGTTTTTT
CDR3: CASSLVGTVGAGELFF

D: .
J: TRBJ1-5
V: TRBV12-3/TRBV12-4
size: .
DNA: TGTGCCAGCAGTTTGAACAGACAGCCCCAGCATTTT
CDR3: CASSLNRQPQHF

D: .
J: TRBJ1-1
V: TRBV10-3
size: many
DNA: TGTGCCATCAGGATTGGCAGGGGTGAAGCTTTCTTT
CDR3: CAIRIGRGEAFF

D: TRBD1
J: TRBJ2-5
V: TRBV5-1
size: few
DNA: TGCGCCAGCAGCTTGGGAACACCGGGACAGGGGGGCCAAGAGACCCAGTACTTC
CDR3: CASSLGTPGQGGQETQYF

D: TRBD1
J: TRBJ1-2
V: TRBV12-3/TRBV12-4
size: many
DNA: TGTGCCAGCAGCCCCGGGGGGACAGGGGCCTATGGCTACACCTTC
CDR3: CASSPGGTGAYGYTF

D: TRBD2
J: TRBJ2-1
V: TRBV7-3
size: many
DNA: TGTGCCAGCAGCACTAGCGGGGGGCCGAACAATGAGCAGTTCTTC
CDR3: CASSTSGGPNNEQFF

D: .
J: TRBJ2-3
V: TRBV6-1
size: few
DNA: TGTGCCAGCAGTGCTCAGCGGAGCACAGATACGCAGTATTTT
CDR3: CASSAQRSTDTQYF

D: TRBD1
J: TRBJ2-3
V: TRBV28
size: many
DNA: TGTGCCAGCAGTCGTGGACAGGGAACAGATACGCAGTATTTT
CDR3: CASSRGQGTDTQYF

D: .
J: TRBJ1-1
V: TRBV15
size: many
DNA: TGTGCCACCAGCAGTCGGGGCTTCCCTAGCGCAGAAGCTTTCTTT
CDR3: CATSSRGFPSAEAFF

D: TRBD1
J: TRBJ1-2
V: TRBV11-2
size: .
DNA: TGTGCCAGCAGCTCAATCAAACAGGGGATCGGCTACACCTTC
CDR3: CASSSIKQGIGYTF

D: .
J: TRBJ2-3
V: TRBV27
size: many
DNA: TGTGCCAGCAGTGACCGGGACCTCACAGATACGCAGTATTTT
CDR3: CASSDRDLTDTQYF

D: .
J: TRBJ1-1
V: TRBV5-1
size: many
DNA: TGCGCCAGCAGCTTGAACAGGGTTAGGGACACTGAAGCTTTCTTT
CDR3: CASSLNRVRDTEAFF

D: .
J: TRBJ1-6
V: TRBV7-2
size: many
DNA: TGTGCCAGCAGCTTAGCAGGGCCGCAGTCACCCCTCCACTTT
CDR3: CASSLAGPQSPLHF